The entry below gives a single TCR beta chain sequence along with its context. The sample carries other DNA sequences with the same CDR3. Here immunoSEQ multiplex PCR was the method, and the copy in TCRdb shows in-frame clones only, minus some. The data show over 80,000 clones, 75% to 95% seen once. The record originates from a study of control samples from healthy donors and cancer patients. Trimming removed 2 bases at V and 5 bases at J, with 6 bases between. The CDR3 spans 12 residues. Germline loops: CDR1 KGHSH, CDR2 LQKENI. Sequenced: blood. This TCR was recovered from a man aged 30 to 39 in good health. V gene TRBV18 combines with J gene TRBJ2-5; a possible D gene is TRBD2 (5 bases). The CDR3 reads CASSPRGETQYF. The CDR3 DNA reads TGTGCCAGCTCACCAAGAGGGGAGACCCAGTACTTC.